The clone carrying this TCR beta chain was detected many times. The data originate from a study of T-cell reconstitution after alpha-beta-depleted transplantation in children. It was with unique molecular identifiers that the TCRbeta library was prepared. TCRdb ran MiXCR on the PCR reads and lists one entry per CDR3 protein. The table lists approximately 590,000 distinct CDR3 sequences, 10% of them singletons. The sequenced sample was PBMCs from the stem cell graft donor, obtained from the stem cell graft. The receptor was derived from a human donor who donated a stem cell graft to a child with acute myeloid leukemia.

The CDR3 sequence: CAISERDVGGETQYF. In DNA form, the CDR3 reads TGTGCCATCAGTGAGAGAGACGTCGGAGGAGAGACCCAGTACTTC. This chain joins TRBV10-3 and TRBJ2-5; D perhaps matches TRBD2 (5 bases). Germline V gene data show CDR1 as ENHRY and CDR2 as SYGVKD. The V gene lost 2 bases and the J gene lost 4 bases, with 14 bases spanning the gap. The CDR3 extends over 15 amino acids.